The 10 T cell receptor beta chains reported below all come from one sample, sequenced in a study of shared clonotypes between healthy human individuals. The method was immunoSEQ multiplex PCR; TCRdb's version includes in-frame clones alone and lacks a portion of them. The data hold about a million clones, with around 74% observed a single time. Sequenced: memory CD4+ T cells sorted from blood. Subset indicated: CD45RA-negative fraction. Source of these receptors: a man aged 18 to 30 in good health.

This clone was detected a few times. DNA of the CDR3: TGTGCCAGCAGTGAAGCCAGGGTTAAGCATGAGACCCAGTACTTC. As protein: CASSEARVKHETQYF. This chain links TRBV25-1 with TRBJ2-5; D may be TRBD1 (5 bases). V gave up 2 bases and J gave up 5 bases, with 15 bases separating them. The CDR3 is 15 amino acids. CDR1 is MGHDK, CDR2 SYGVNS, per germline.

V gene TRBV4-1 combines with J gene TRBJ2-3; 7 positions agree with TRBD2. Germline lookup yields CDR1 MGHRA and CDR2 YSYEKL. V lost 3 bases and J lost 3; bases outside the gene matches: 6. The CDR3 is made up of 15 amino acids. CDR3 nucleotide sequence: TGCGCCAGCAGCCAGGGACTGGGGGGGACAGATACGCAGTATTTT. Its translation is CASSQGLGGTDTQYF.

V gene TRBV5-1 combines with J gene TRBJ2-5; 9 nucleotides agree with TRBD2. Germline V lookup: CDR1 SGHRS, CDR2 YFSETQ. The V and J ends lost 7 bases and 2 bases, in that order; junction bases with no gene match: 6. This CDR3 region has 14 residues. This CDR3 reads CASEVAGDQETQYF. The CDR3 bases are TGCGCCAGCGAAGTAGCGGGGGATCAAGAGACCCAGTACTTC.

This chain uses TRBV19 with TRBJ2-2; D tentatively reads TRBD1 or TRBD2 (5 bases each). Deletions cut 7 bases from V and 2 bases from J, with 20 bases between. CDR3 length: 17 amino acids. Germline V gives CDR1 LNHDA, CDR2 SQIVND (reference sequence). CDR3 amino acids: CASNRDRVLGNTGELFF. In DNA, the CDR3 is TGTGCCAGTAATCGGGACCGGGTTTTGGGCAACACCGGGGAGCTGTTTTTT.

To note about this clone: Other DNA sequences from this sample encode an identical CDR3 as well. The V call is TRBV5-1, the J call TRBJ2-2, with D hard to call. Germline-derived CDR1 and CDR2 are SGHRS and YFSETQ. Trimming cost V 0 bases and J 4 bases, with 4 bases left between them. The CDR3 has 13 amino acids. The CDR3 DNA reads as TGCGCCAGCAGCTTGGACGTCACCGGGGAGCTGTTTTTT. This translates into CASSLDVTGELFF.

The V gene is TRBV7-2, the J gene TRBJ2-1; D not resolved. This CDR3 contains 13 residues. V shed 1 base and J shed 8 bases, with 9 bases lying between them. Germline values: CDR1 SGHTA, CDR2 FQGNSA. CDR3 bases: TGTGCCAGCAGCTTAGTCTATGACTATGAGCAGTTCTTC. It is translated as CASSLVYDYEQFF.

V gene TRBV10-3 combines with J gene TRBJ2-5, with 9 positions matching TRBD2. Germline values: CDR1 ENHRY, CDR2 SYGVKD. This CDR3 has 15 residues. The junction had 11 bases not matched to a gene; V was cut back by 11 bases and J by 1 base. CDR3 region: CASRASGGTQETQYF. CDR3 nucleotides: TGTGCCTCCCGGGCCAGCGGGGGGACCCAAGAGACCCAGTACTTC.

In this sample, this clone turned up once. The CDR3, as DNA: TGTGCCAGCAGCTTAAAGGCTAAGTCAACACCCCTCCACTTT. It is translated as CASSLKAKSTPLHF. The V and J genes are TRBV7-3 and TRBJ1-6; D uncertain. This CDR3 spans 14 amino acids. The germline V and J ends were trimmed by 1 base and 11 bases, with 12 bases remaining between them. From germline, CDR1 is SGHTA and CDR2 FQGTGA.

V is TRBV28 and J is TRBJ2-7; 10 nucleotides agree with TRBD1. Germline V gene data show CDR1 as MDHEN and CDR2 as SYDVKM. The junction had 6 bases not matched to a gene; V was cut back by 5 bases and J by 5 bases. The CDR3 loop spans 14 amino acids. The CDR3 nucleotides read TGTGCCAGCAGTCGGCGACAGGGGGCCAACGAGCAGTACTTC. Protein sequence: CASSRRQGANEQYF.

This rearrangement joins TRBV7-3 to TRBJ2-1; D is possibly TRBD2 (6 bases). Germline CDR1 reads SGHTA; CDR2 reads FQGTGA. CDR3 length: 15 residues. V lost 4 bases and J 1 base, leaving 11 bases between the germline ends. Here the CDR3 reads CASSSLASSYNEQFF. CDR3 nucleotides: TGTGCCAGCAGCTCCCTAGCGTCATCCTACAATGAGCAGTTCTTC.